Listed below are T cell receptor beta chains from one sample, sequenced in a study of cytomegalovirus exposure and HLA in healthy donors. Clones were sequenced by immunoSEQ multiplex PCR, and TCRdb holds only the in-frame ones, with some missing. The table shows about 170,000 clones, with 73% occurring only once. Specimen: PBMCs. Source of these receptors: a woman younger than 30 in good health and CMV-seropositive. CDR3s include the opening cysteine and the closing phenylalanine or tryptophan. Each record gives: J gene, D gene, clone size, V gene, CDR3 protein, CDR3 DNA. A D gene is named only where the DNA matches it firmly. Size values are once, few and many counts, or a class for expanded clones, and some rows have none.

TRBJ1-4,TRBD1,.,TRBV7-9,CASSFGTGDNEKLFF,TGTGCCAGCAGCTTCGGGACAGGAGATAATGAAAAACTGTTTTTT
TRBJ2-5,.,.,TRBV6-6,CASNSRAETQYF,TGTGCCAGCAATAGCCGAGCTGAGACCCAGTACTTC
TRBJ2-1,.,.,TRBV7-2,CASSFFSSYNEQFF,TGTGCCAGCAGCTTCTTCTCGTCCTACAATGAGCAGTTCTTC
TRBJ1-2,.,.,TRBV5-5,CASSSDRATYEGYTF,TGTGCCAGCAGCTCGGACAGAGCCACCTATGAGGGCTACACCTTC
TRBJ2-1,.,.,TRBV11-2,CASSLGPGQSFNEQFF,TGTGCCAGCAGCTTAGGGCCGGGACAATCCTTCAATGAGCAGTTCTTC
TRBJ2-5,TRBD2,few,TRBV4-3,CASSQDPRLAGGETQYF,TGCGCCAGCAGCCAAGATCCGCGACTAGCGGGGGGAGAGACCCAGTACTTC
TRBJ2-2,.,.,TRBV11-2,CASSSQGGETGELFF,TGTGCCAGCAGCTCCCAGGGCGGGGAAACCGGGGAGCTGTTTTTT
TRBJ2-5,.,.,TRBV15,CATSSSPRGDETQYF,TGTGCCACCAGCAGTTCCCCCAGGGGAGACGAGACCCAGTACTTC
TRBJ1-5,TRBD1,.,TRBV4-3,CASSPTDRGGQPQHF,TGCGCCAGCAGCCCCACGGACAGGGGCGGACAGCCCCAGCATTTT
TRBJ2-3,TRBD2,once,TRBV7-8,CASTTSGGPTDTQYF,TGTGCCAGCACAACTAGCGGGGGGCCCACAGATACGCAGTATTTT
TRBJ2-3,TRBD1,.,TRBV7-9,CASSAQGQGSADTQYF,TGTGCCAGCAGCGCCCAGGGACAGGGGTCCGCAGATACGCAGTATTTT
TRBJ1-2,TRBD1,.,TRBV5-4,CASSSGDRRDYGYTF,TGTGCCAGCAGCTCCGGGGACAGGAGGGACTATGGCTACACCTTC
TRBJ2-2,TRBD1,few,TRBV5-1,CASSLVTGGPGELFF,TGCGCCAGCAGCTTGGTTACAGGGGGACCCGGGGAGCTGTTTTTT
TRBJ2-2,.,.,TRBV7-3,CASSLTRGSSVTGELFF,TGTGCCAGCAGCTTAACAAGGGGTTCTAGCGTTACCGGGGAGCTGTTTTTT
TRBJ2-7,.,.,TRBV6-1,CASSAVLETVYEQYF,TGTGCCAGCAGTGCGGTGTTAGAGACAGTATACGAGCAGTACTTC
TRBJ1-4,.,.,TRBV5-4,CASSLSVSTNEKLFF,TGTGCCAGCAGCTTGTCGGTATCTACTAATGAAAAACTGTTTTTT
TRBJ1-1,.,.,TRBV19,CASSPQVEGNTEAFF,TGTGCCAGTAGTCCGCAGGTTGAGGGGAACACTGAAGCTTTCTTT
TRBJ1-5,.,once,TRBV19,CATSLGGGNQPQHF,TGTGCCACCTCTCTCGGCGGGGGTAATCAGCCCCAGCATTTT
TRBJ2-7,.,once,TRBV4-3,CASSQGGSYEQYF,TGCGCCAGCAGCCAAGGAGGTTCTTACGAGCAGTACTTC
TRBJ2-1,.,.,TRBV21-1,CASSKDVPREVDNEQFF,TGTGCCAGCAGCAAAGACGTTCCGAGGGAGGTCGACAATGAGCAGTTCTTC
TRBJ2-7,.,once,TRBV13,CASSLGRRGGEQYF,TGTGCCAGCAGCTTAGGCCGCCGAGGGGGCGAGCAGTACTTC
TRBJ2-2,TRBD2,.,TRBV9,CASGGLASWGELFF,TGTGCCAGCGGAGGACTAGCGAGCTGGGGGGAGCTGTTTTTT
TRBJ2-6,.,.,TRBV27,CASRLLTGSGANVLTF,TGTGCCAGCAGACTACTTACAGGGTCTGGGGCCAACGTCCTGACTTTC
TRBJ1-1,.,.,TRBV30,CAWSTGTEAFF,TGTGCCTGGAGTACAGGGACTGAAGCTTTCTTT
TRBJ1-3,.,.,TRBV5-1,CASSLGGISGNTIYF,TGCGCCAGCAGCTTGGGAGGGATCTCTGGAAACACCATATATTTT
TRBJ2-3,TRBD1,.,TRBV5-4,CASSLAGTEITDTQYF,TGTGCCAGCAGCCTGGCCGGGACAGAGATCACAGATACGCAGTATTTT
TRBJ2-7,.,.,TRBV30,CAWDANRGEQYF,TGTGCCTGGGACGCAAATAGGGGGGAGCAGTACTTC
TRBJ1-3,.,.,TRBV7-9,CASSTSYSAAREPGNTIYF,TGTGCCAGCAGCACTAGTTACAGTGCCGCGAGAGAACCTGGAAACACCATATATTTT
TRBJ2-5,TRBD2,few,TRBV14,CASSQDLRGGRLETQYF,TGTGCCAGCAGCCAAGATCTACGGGGGGGCAGGTTGGAGACCCAGTACTTC